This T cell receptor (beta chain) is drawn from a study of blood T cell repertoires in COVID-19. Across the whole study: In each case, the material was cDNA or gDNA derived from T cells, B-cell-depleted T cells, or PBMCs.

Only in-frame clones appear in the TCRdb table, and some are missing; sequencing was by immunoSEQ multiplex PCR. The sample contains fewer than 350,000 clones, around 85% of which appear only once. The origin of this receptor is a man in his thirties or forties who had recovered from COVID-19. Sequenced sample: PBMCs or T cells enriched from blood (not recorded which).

Here the CDR3 DNA reads TGTGCCAGTAGTAATAGCGGGGGGGCCTACAATGAGCAGTTCTTC. Protein sequence: CASSNSGGAYNEQFF. V is TRBV19 and J is TRBJ2-1, with TRBD2 matching 11 bases. After removal of 4 bases from V and 2 bases from J, the junction contained 1 base not matched to a gene. Germline V CDR1 and CDR2: LNHDA, SQIVND (reference sequence). The CDR3 extends over 15 amino acids.